This T cell receptor (beta chain) appears in the sequencing data of a study of PD-L1 blockade in urothelial cancer. Study conclusions and caveats: A below-median TCR clonality in blood before treatment predicted better survival. Durable-benefit patients showed greater tumor-associated blood clone expansion at 3 weeks.

TCRdb keeps only in-frame clones here, not all; method: immunoSEQ multiplex PCR. There are about 76,000 clones in the sample; approximately 89% occur only once, and roughly 0.87% lies in the top ten. Time point in this sample: peripheral blood 6 weeks after treatment start. All patients handed over anywhere from 1 to 8 samples, pretreatment and on-treatment. Details on this clone: Its antigen is unidentified.

Germline V lookup: CDR1 LNHNV, CDR2 YYDKDF (reference sequence). V lost 0 bases and J lost 8, with 10 bases in between. The CDR3 is 14 residues long. V and J are TRBV15 and TRBJ1-4; D uncertain. This specimen was PBMCs, taken around atezolizumab (anti-PD-L1) treatment. The origin of this receptor is a woman aged 80 or over with urothelial cancer. The CDR3 sequence is CATSRERDGEKLFF. CDR3 nucleotides: TGTGCCACCAGCAGAGAGCGGGATGGAGAAAAACTGTTTTTT. Full variable domain (outside the CDR3, taken from reference TRBV15 and TRBJ1-4): DAMVIQNPRYQVTQFGKPVTLSCSQTLNHNVMYWYQQKSSQAPKLLFHYYDKDFNNEADTPDNFQSRRPNTSFCFLDIRSPGLGDTAMYLCATSRERDGEKLFFGSGTQLSVL.